Below, 2 T cell receptor beta chains from the same sample are listed, as sequenced in a study of OX40 agonist ivuxolimab in advanced cancers. This table comes from immunoSEQ multiplex PCR, and its TCRdb copy is limited to in-frame clones, with some not included. The sample has about 80,000 clones, 85% to 95% seen once. The sample consisted of CD4+ or CD8+ T cells sorted from blood, taken in a trial of the OX40 agonist ivuxolimab. These receptors were obtained from an adult with an advanced solid tumor such as melanoma, head and neck, liver or kidney cancer.

CDR3 sequence (DNA): TGCAGCGTTGTACCCTCAAGTACAGATACGCAGTATTTT. Encoded protein: CSVVPSSTDTQYF. V gene TRBV29-1 combines with J gene TRBJ2-3; D is unclear. Germline loops: CDR1 SQVTM, CDR2 ANQGSEA. The CDR3 has 13 residues. Trimming took off 4 bases at V and 3 bases at J, with 11 bases between the two ends.

This clone was observed once. V and J are TRBV2 and TRBJ2-5; 9 nucleotides align to TRBD2. The germline V gene has CDR1 SNHLY and CDR2 FYNNEI. V was clipped by 2 bases and J by 2 bases; unmatched bases: 3. The CDR3 is 15 amino acids. The CDR3, as DNA: TGTGCCAGCAGTGAACCCCTAGCGGGGCAAGAGACCCAGTACTTC. Encoded protein: CASSEPLAGQETQYF. Drawing the rest from reference TRBV2 and TRBJ2-5, the complete variable domain is EPEVTQTPSHQVTQMGQEVILRCVPISNHLYFYWYRQILGQKVEFLVSFYNNEISEKSEIFDDQFSVERPDGSNFTLKIRSTKLEDSAMYFCASSEPLAGQETQYFGPGTRLLVL.